The 26 T cell receptor beta chains in this list originate from one sample, sequenced in a study of technical replicates of blood from a few donors. Generated by immunoSEQ multiplex PCR, the TCRdb table keeps only in-frame clones and is missing some. The table has around 80,000 clones, nearly 98% seen once. The sample taken for sequencing was T cells isolated from PBMCs. The receptors stem from a human donor in good health.

The chain combines TRBV9 with TRBJ2-7, with TRBD2 matching 8 bases. Looked up from germline, CDR1 is SGDLS and CDR2 is YYNGEE. CDR3 length: 14 residues. The trim removed 3 bases at V and 5 bases at J, leaving 7 bases unmatched. The CDR3 nucleotides read TGTGCCAGCAGCGCGCCGGGGGGGCTAAACGAGCAGTACTTC. Its translation: CASSAPGGLNEQYF.

The rearrangement joins TRBV7-9 to TRBJ2-4; the D gene is possibly TRBD1 (6 bases). The CDR3 sequence is 16 residues long. V lost 4 bases, J lost 3 bases, and 16 bases lay in between. Germline loops: CDR1 SEHNR, CDR2 FQNEAQ (reference sequence). The CDR3 nucleotides are TGTGCCAGCAGCTCCCGGGACACCGCCTACAAAAACATTCAGTACTTC. Protein product: CASSSRDTAYKNIQYF.

CDR3: CASSRTGDSNQPQHF. The CDR3 DNA reads TGCGCCAGCAGCCGAACAGGGGATAGCAATCAGCCCCAGCATTTT. This rearrangement joins TRBV4-1 to TRBJ1-5; 7 bases map to TRBD1. CDR1 is MGHRA and CDR2 is YSYEKL in the germline V gene. The CDR3 is 15 residues long. With V trimmed by 4 bases and J by 0 bases, 3 bases remained unmatched.

V is TRBV19 and J is TRBJ1-1, with D maybe TRBD1 (6 bases). Trimming shortened V by 6 bases and J by 6 bases, and 14 bases separated the two germline ends. CDR3 length: 13 residues. Germline CDR1 and CDR2: LNHDA and SQIVND (reference sequence). The DNA for the CDR3 is TGTGCCAGTAGCGTACAGGGACCGGCTGAAGCTTTCTTT. It codes for CASSVQGPAEAFF.

The chain's CDR3 is CASSANRGGTEAFF. The CDR3, as DNA: TGTGCCAGCAGTGCGAATAGGGGGGGCACTGAAGCTTTCTTT. The gene calls are TRBV25-1 and TRBJ1-1, with D maybe TRBD1 (6 bases). The V end lost 4 bases, the J end lost 4 bases, and 13 bases lay between the germline ends. This CDR3 has 14 residues. Per the germline V gene, CDR1 is MGHDK and CDR2 is SYGVNS.

The rearrangement joins TRBV11-2 to TRBJ2-7; the match to TRBD2 covers 10 bases. Per germline, CDR1 SGHAT and CDR2 FQNNGV. The V and J ends lost 6 bases and 6 bases, in that order; junction bases with no gene match: 11. The CDR3 sequence is 15 residues long. For the CDR3, the DNA is TGTGCCAGCAGACCAGCGGGGGGGTCGTCCGCCGAGCAGTACTTC. This codes for CASRPAGGSSAEQYF. Based on the CDR3 plus reference TRBV11-2 and TRBJ2-7, the full variable domain is EAGVAQSPRYKIIEKRQSVAFWCNPISGHATLYWYQQILGQGPKLLIQFQNNGVVDDSQLPKDRFSAERLKGVDSTLKIQPAKLEDSAVYLCASRPAGGSSAEQYFGPGTRLTVT.

This sequence joins TRBV2 and TRBJ2-5; TRBD2 matches at 7 bases. The CDR3 is made up of 14 amino acids. With V trimmed by 7 bases and J by 2 bases, 7 bases remained unmatched. Germline assignment: CDR1 SNHLY and CDR2 FYNNEI. The CDR3 DNA reads as TGTGCCAGCAAGATTGGGACTACTCAAGAGACCCAGTACTTC. This sequence encodes CASKIGTTQETQYF.

The V gene is TRBV11-1, the J gene TRBJ1-1; tentative D call: TRBD1 (6 bases). The ends were cut back, 1 base at V and 3 bases at J, with 12 bases in the middle. The CDR3 spans 15 residues. Germline loops: CDR1 SGHAT, CDR2 FQDESV (reference sequence). The chain's CDR3 is CASSLVPRGHTEAFF. The CDR3 region has the DNA TGTGCCAGCAGCTTAGTACCCAGGGGTCACACTGAAGCTTTCTTT.

The chain carries TRBV18 and TRBJ2-7; 10 positions agree with TRBD1. V gave up 3 bases and J gave up 0 bases; unmatched junction bases: 2. The germline gives CDR1 KGHSH, CDR2 LQKENI. CDR3 length equals 15 residues. DNA for the CDR3: TGTGCCAGCTCACCGGGGACAGGGGCCTCCTACGAGCAGTACTTC. This gives the protein CASSPGTGASYEQYF.

This clone has only one observation. This chain joins TRBV5-6 and TRBJ1-5; perhaps TRBD1 as D (6 bases). The V gene lost 1 base and the J gene lost 3 bases, with 11 bases spanning the gap. The CDR3 extends over 15 amino acids. Per germline, CDR1 SGHDT and CDR2 YYEEEE. The CDR3 DNA reads TGTGCCAGCAGCTTGAGGGTGGGGGCCAATCAGCCCCAGCATTTT. Amino acids: CASSLRVGANQPQHF.

J is TRBJ2-1 and V is TRBV7-3; the D gene is possibly TRBD2 (5 bases). The ends were cut back, 6 bases at V and 0 bases at J, with 9 bases in the middle. CDR3 length: 14 residues. Germline loops: CDR1 SGHTA, CDR2 FQGTGA. CDR3 sequence (DNA): TGTGCCAGCAGGAGGGAGAGCTCCTACAATGAGCAGTTCTTC. Residues: CASRRESSYNEQFF. Full variable domain (outside the CDR3, taken from reference TRBV7-3 and TRBJ2-1): GAGVSQTPSNKVTEKGKYVELRCDPISGHTALYWYRQSLGQGPEFLIYFQGTGAADDSGLPNDRFFAVRPEGSVSTLKIQRTERGDSAVYLCASRRESSYNEQFFGPGTRLTVL.

The chain is built from TRBV7-2 and TRBJ2-7; unclear D gene. The CDR3 has 12 amino acids. Germline V lookup: CDR1 SGHTA, CDR2 FQGNSA. Trimming cost V 5 bases and J 5 bases, with 10 bases left between them. The CDR3 is CASSRSLDEQYF. For the CDR3, the DNA is TGTGCCAGCAGCCGAAGTTTAGACGAGCAGTACTTC.

The chain combines TRBV25-1 with TRBJ1-1, with D uncertain. V was cut by 2 bases and J by 1 base, with 11 bases left in between. The germline gives CDR1 MGHDK, CDR2 SYGVNS. The CDR3 covers 15 residues. The CDR3 sequence: CASSEMVRQNTEAFF. The DNA of the CDR3 is TGTGCCAGCAGTGAAATGGTCAGACAGAACACTGAAGCTTTCTTT.

CDR3 bases: TGTGCCAGCAGCCAAGGCGGTTGGGGCCAGCCCCAGCATTTT. Translating gives CASSQGGWGQPQHF. V gene TRBV14 combines with J gene TRBJ1-5, with TRBD1 as a possible D gene (5 bases). V dropped 1 base and J dropped 7 bases, with 11 bases sitting between them. CDR1 is SGHDN, CDR2 FVKESK, per germline. There are 14 residues in the CDR3.

This clone was counted once. This chain uses TRBV5-1 with TRBJ2-2; 10 nucleotides agree with TRBD1. V gave up 2 bases and J gave up 6 bases; unmatched junction bases: 1. CDR1 is SGHRS and CDR2 is YFSETQ in the germline V gene. The CDR3 loop spans 14 amino acids. CDR3 DNA sequence: TGCGCCAGCAGCTTTGACAGGGGGCCCGGGGAGCTGTTTTTT. Protein sequence: CASSFDRGPGELFF.

This clone was seen just once. V usage is TRBV7-9 and J usage is TRBJ2-7; D possibly corresponds to TRBD1 (5 bases). Trimming pared 5 bases from V and 3 bases from J, leaving 14 bases between. The CDR3 covers 14 residues. CDR1 and CDR2 from the germline V gene are SEHNR and FQNEAQ (reference sequence). The chain's CDR3 is CASSPLTGDYEQYF. Here the CDR3 DNA reads TGTGCCAGCAGCCCTCTAACAGGAGACTACGAGCAGTACTTC.

The rearrangement joins TRBV19 to TRBJ1-4; 8 bases are shared with TRBD1. J lost 6 bases, V lost 7 bases, and 7 bases had no gene match. Germline V lookup: CDR1 LNHDA, CDR2 SQIVND (reference sequence). The CDR3 has 14 residues. The CDR3 coding sequence is TGTGCCAGTAACCCGACAGGGGAGTATGAAAAACTGTTTTTT. It is translated as CASNPTGEYEKLFF.

This chain joins TRBV23-1 and TRBJ1-5, with D unclear. TRBV23-1 is an ORF; its function is uncertain. The CDR3 totals 20 residues. The V gene lost 0 bases and the J gene lost 0 bases, with 21 bases spanning the gap. CDR3 residues: CASSQSSAGCVVYSNQPQHF. CDR3 sequence (DNA): TGCGCCAGCAGTCAATCCTCGGCCGGGTGTGTCGTGTATAGCAATCAGCCCCAGCATTTT.

The chain couples TRBV28 to TRBJ1-1; D is uncertain. CDR3 size: 14 residues. The V end was cut by 5 bases, the J end by 4 bases, with 14 bases between. Germline V gene data show CDR1 as MDHEN and CDR2 as SYDVKM. CDR3 DNA sequence: TGTGCCAGCAGTAGAGGTATTTTTACCACTGAAGCTTTCTTT. This translates into CASSRGIFTTEAFF.

The rearrangement joins TRBV5-4 to TRBJ2-5; TRBD1 aligns across 8 bases. The V gene end was trimmed by 4 bases and the J gene end by 5 bases; junction bases not matched to a gene: 7. Per the germline V gene, CDR1 is SGHNT and CDR2 is YYREEE (reference sequence). This CDR3 comprises 14 residues. Here the CDR3 reads CASSGTGAGETQYF. In nucleotides, the CDR3 is TGTGCCAGCAGCGGGACAGGCGCTGGGGAGACCCAGTACTTC.

V and J are TRBV29-1 and TRBJ2-1, with D possibly TRBD1 on 5 matching bases. This CDR3 comprises 13 residues. Deletions cut 3 bases from V and 7 bases from J, with 13 bases between. CDR1 and CDR2 (germline): SQVTM, ANQGSEA. The CDR3 here is CSVDGGQRNEQFF. CDR3 nucleotides: TGCAGCGTTGATGGCGGACAACGAAATGAGCAGTTCTTC.

The rearrangement links TRBV6-5 to TRBJ2-2; 7 bases align to TRBD2. Losses at the gene ends were 5 bases for V and 8 bases for J; bases not matched to a gene: 5. CDR1 and CDR2 from the germline V gene are MNHEY and SVGAGI. The CDR3 has 13 amino acids. Here the CDR3 DNA reads TGTGCCAGCAGTCTAGCGGACGGTGGGGAGCTGTTTTTT. The encoded protein is CASSLADGGELFF.

CDR3: CASSLLGQGSETQYF. The CDR3 DNA reads as TGCGCCAGCAGCTTGTTAGGACAGGGATCGGAGACCCAGTACTTC. The genes are TRBV5-1 and TRBJ2-5; TRBD1 agrees at 8 bases. The CDR3 is 15 residues long. Germline-derived CDR1 and CDR2 are SGHRS and YFSETQ. Unmatched junction bases numbered 7, after V lost 1 base and J lost 5 bases.

The J gene is TRBJ1-1, the V gene TRBV30; D unresolved. Germline lookup yields CDR1 GTSNPN and CDR2 SVGIG (reference sequence). This CDR3 is 14 amino acids long. The V and J ends lost 0 bases and 0 bases respectively, with 8 bases between them. The CDR3 DNA reads TGTGCCTGGAGTGTACACCCAGTGAACACTGAAGCTTTCTTT. This encodes CAWSVHPVNTEAFF.

The rearrangement links TRBV19 to TRBJ2-7, with a possible D match to TRBD1 (5 bases). Trimming took off 3 bases at V and 2 bases at J, with 8 bases between the two ends. This CDR3 is 13 amino acids long. CDR1 is LNHDA, CDR2 SQIVND, per germline (reference sequence). CDR3 DNA sequence: TGTGCCAGTAGTATGGGCAGGGCCTACGAGCAGTACTTC. It specifies CASSMGRAYEQYF. Using reference TRBV19 and TRBJ2-7 for the parts outside the CDR3, the full variable domain is DGGITQSPKYLFRKEGQNVTLSCEQNLNHDAMYWYRQDPGQGLRLIYYSQIVNDFQKGDIAEGYSVSREKKESFPLTVTSAQKNPTAFYLCASSMGRAYEQYFGPGTRLTVT.

V gene TRBV6-1 combines with J gene TRBJ1-2; 10 bases map to TRBD1. V was pared by 4 bases and J by 2 bases, with 4 bases of the junction left unmatched. The CDR3 has 15 residues. The germline V gene encodes CDR1 MNHNS and CDR2 SASEGT. In nucleotides, the CDR3 is TGTGCCAGCAGTGCACAGGACAGGGGGAACTATGGCTACACCTTC. Its protein is CASSAQDRGNYGYTF.